This TCR beta chain was documented in a study of CD8+ T cells in alopecia areata. Whole-study context: Affected scalp percentage set treated patients' severity scores.

Extracted from the samples, RNA was reverse transcribed into cDNA to serve as the sequencing template. Assay used: immunoSEQ multiplex PCR; TCRdb lists only in-frame clones, some missing. Of around 180,000 clones listed, about three fifths were seen once; the top ten hold just over 1%. Study-level points and caveats: Normal skin's resident alphabeta T cells are sequenced alongside lesional scalp T cells. Many expanded lesional clones stayed in scalp and blood while on tofacitinib.

Treatment reported: oral pan-JAK inhibitor, 5-10 mg twice daily. Unmatched junction bases numbered 4, after V lost 5 bases and J lost 0 bases. Germline CDR1 reads SQVTM; CDR2 reads ANQGSEA. This CDR3 spans 14 amino acids. Remarks on this clone: Antigen: not known.

The chain uses TRBV29-1 and TRBJ2-5, with 9 positions matching TRBD1. The sample was CD4+ T cells sorted from blood, taken at week 24, from a patient treated with tofacitinib. This sequence was found in a human donor with alopecia areata. This chain's CDR3 is CSVRQGDYQETQYF. The CDR3 region has the DNA TGCAGCGTTCGACAGGGGGACTACCAAGAGACCCAGTACTTC.